These 2 T cell receptor beta chains were all obtained from the same sample, sequenced in a study of blood T cell repertoires in COVID-19. Method: immunoSEQ multiplex PCR; TCRdb's copy keeps in-frame clones and lacks some. There are more than 250,000 clones in the sample; about 82% occur only once, and 5% to 6.5% lies in the top ten. Sequencing was done on a sample of peripheral blood. The source of these receptors is a man aged 50 or older with active or convalescent COVID-19.

V is TRBV7-9 and J is TRBJ2-3, with D maybe TRBD1 (6 bases). This CDR3 region has 15 residues. CDR1 and CDR2 (germline): SEHNR, FQNEAQ (reference sequence). Deletions cut 5 bases from V and 1 base from J, with 13 bases between. CDR3 sequence (DNA): TGTGCCAGCAGCCCAGACAGGACCGGCACAGATACGCAGTATTTT. This codes for CASSPDRTGTDTQYF.

The chain employs TRBV27 and TRBJ2-5, with TRBD2 as a possible D gene (5 bases). The V gene lost 6 bases and the J gene lost 4 bases, with 18 bases spanning the gap. The length of the CDR3 is 15 residues. Germline lookup yields CDR1 MNHEY and CDR2 SMNVEV (reference sequence). In DNA, the CDR3 is TGTGCCAGCAGAGGAGGTTCCCAACGGGTAGAGACCCAGTACTTC. It encodes CASRGGSQRVETQYF.